The 18 T cell receptor beta chains presented below share a single source sample, sequenced in a study of OX40 agonist ivuxolimab in advanced cancers. Libraries were built with the immunoSEQ multiplex PCR assay. Not all clones reach the TCRdb copy of this immuneACCESS table, which keeps in-frame sequences only. Checked studies attribute under half of the gap to unresolved V genes and leave the rest unexplained. The sample includes tens of thousands of clones, with 79% observed a single time. Of the sample, approximately 14% falls within the top ten clones. The sequences come from CD4+ or CD8+ T cells sorted from blood, collected in a trial of the OX40 agonist ivuxolimab. These receptors all stem from an adult with an advanced solid tumor such as melanoma, head and neck, liver or kidney cancer.

The gene calls are TRBV29-1 and TRBJ1-4, with a possible D match to TRBD1 (5 bases). V was cut by 8 bases and J by 5 bases, with 18 bases left in between. Germline CDR1 is SQVTM and CDR2 is ANQGSEA. The CDR3 is 14 residues long. The CDR3 spells CSMESGRENEKLFF. CDR3 nucleotide sequence: TGCAGCATGGAGTCAGGGCGGGAAAATGAAAAACTGTTTTTT.

This chain joins TRBV4-1 and TRBJ2-3, with D possibly being TRBD2 (7 bases). This CDR3 comprises 15 residues. Trimming left V 3 bases short and J 4 bases short, with 14 bases between. Germline V gene lookup returns CDR1 MGHRA and CDR2 YSYEKL. The DNA of the CDR3 is TGCGCCAGCAGCCAGGAACGGGGGGCCCCAGATACGCAGTATTTT. Translating it yields CASSQERGAPDTQYF.

The V call is TRBV19, the J call TRBJ1-1, with D unresolved. Trimming stripped 4 bases from V and 7 bases from J, with 19 bases between. The CDR3 contains 15 residues. Germline CDR1 LNHDA, CDR2 SQIVND (reference sequence). Written as DNA, the CDR3 is TGTGCCAGTAGTAAGGTCACGGCCCAGGAGAGTGAAGCTTTCTTT. Protein: CASSKVTAQESEAFF.

Only a few counts were recorded for this clone. The chain uses TRBV30 and TRBJ1-5; no firm D call. The germline V and J ends were trimmed by 7 bases and 0 bases, with 10 bases remaining between them. The V gene's germline CDR1 is GTSNPN and CDR2 SVGIG (reference sequence). CDR3 length: 13 residues. Written as DNA, the CDR3 is TGTGCCTACCAGAGAGATAGCAATCAGCCCCAGCATTTT. Translated: CAYQRDSNQPQHF.

This chain links TRBV5-6 with TRBJ2-3; D possibly matches TRBD1 or TRBD2 (6 bases each). V lost 3 bases, J lost 5 bases, and 19 bases lay in between. The CDR3 covers 16 residues. Per germline, CDR1 SGHDT and CDR2 YYEEEE. This chain's CDR3 is CASSSLLGGDEDTQYF. The CDR3 nucleotides read TGTGCCAGCAGCTCCCTGCTGGGGGGCGATGAAGATACGCAGTATTTT. The full variable domain, its missing parts supplied by reference TRBV5-6 and TRBJ2-3, is DAGVTQSPTHLIKTRGQQVTLRCSPKSGHDTVSWYQQALGQGPQFIFQYYEEEERQRGNFPDRFSGHQFPNYSSELNVNALLLGDSALYLCASSSLLGGDEDTQYFGPGTRLTVL.

CDR3 DNA: TGTGCCGGCGGGGACAGGAGCAATCAGCCCCAGCATTTT. Its translation: CAGGDRSNQPQHF. The rearrangement links TRBV6-1 to TRBJ1-5; 8 positions match TRBD1. Germline V gene sequence: CDR1 MNHNS, CDR2 SASEGT. This CDR3 region has 13 residues. The V and J ends lost 11 bases and 1 base, in that order; junction bases with no gene match: 4.

The chain links TRBV7-9 to TRBJ2-5; 8 bases are shared with TRBD2. The J segment lost 1 base and the V segment lost 3 bases, leaving 1 base of the junction unmatched. The germline V gene has CDR1 SEHNR and CDR2 FQNEAQ (reference sequence). The CDR3 loop spans 14 amino acids. CDR3 DNA: TGTGCCAGCAGCTTCGGACTAGCCCAAGAGACCCAGTACTTC. Amino acid sequence: CASSFGLAQETQYF.

The chain has TRBV30 and TRBJ1-1; the match to TRBD1 covers 9 bases. Per the germline V gene, CDR1 is GTSNPN and CDR2 is SVGIG (reference sequence). V lost 2 bases, J lost 4 bases, and 5 bases stayed unmatched. This CDR3 spans 14 amino acids. Here the CDR3 DNA reads TGTGCCTGGAGTACACAGGGGGCGGGCACTGAAGCTTTCTTT. It yields the protein CAWSTQGAGTEAFF.

This clone was recorded only once. CDR3 sequence: CASSFDLRRYNSPLHF. The CDR3 DNA is TGCGCCAGCAGCTTTGATCTACGCCGCTATAATTCACCCCTCCACTTT. The chain joins TRBV5-1 to TRBJ1-6; D not certain. This CDR3 is 16 amino acids long. The germline V gene encodes CDR1 SGHRS and CDR2 YFSETQ. V dropped 2 bases and J dropped 3 bases, with 12 bases sitting between them.

The CDR3 spells CASSSKQGAGNEKLFF. CDR3 DNA sequence: TGTGCCAGCAGCAGTAAACAGGGGGCGGGTAATGAAAAACTGTTTTTT. The V and J genes are TRBV5-5 and TRBJ1-4, with TRBD1 matching over 9 bases. V dropped 4 bases and J dropped 4; count of bases not matched to a gene: 8. There are 16 residues in the CDR3. Germline V gene lookup returns CDR1 SGHKS and CDR2 YYEKEE (reference sequence).

The J gene is TRBJ1-1, the V gene TRBV5-1; D remains ambiguous. This CDR3 has 13 amino acids. V was cut by 1 base and J by 3 bases, with 7 bases left in between. Germline lookup yields CDR1 SGHRS and CDR2 YFSETQ. The CDR3 DNA reads as TGCGCCAGCAGCTTGTACGGGGACACTGAAGCTTTCTTT. Protein sequence: CASSLYGDTEAFF. The full variable domain, completed using reference TRBV5-1 and TRBJ1-1, is KAGVTQTPRYLIKTRGQQVTLSCSPISGHRSVSWYQQTPGQGLQFLFEYFSETQRNKGNFPGRFSGRQFSNSRSEMNVSTLELGDSALYLCASSLYGDTEAFFGQGTRLTVV.

This chain uses TRBV5-4 with TRBJ1-6, with D unclear. Per germline, CDR1 SGHNT and CDR2 YYREEE (reference sequence). The V end was cut by 5 bases, the J end by 7 bases, with 7 bases between. The CDR3 covers 12 residues. The chain's CDR3 is CASSQTNSPLHF. DNA for the CDR3: TGTGCCAGCAGTCAAACAAATTCACCCCTCCACTTT.

The CDR3 loop is CASHPGTGETQYF. CDR3 nucleotide sequence: TGTGCCAGCCACCCCGGGACAGGTGAAACCCAGTACTTC. The chain carries TRBV19 and TRBJ2-5, with TRBD1 matching over 8 bases. From germline, CDR1 is LNHDA and CDR2 SQIVND (reference sequence). CDR3 size: 13 residues. Germline trimming cut 9 bases from V and 8 bases from J; bases unmatched to any gene: 11.

This clone was observed a few times. The CDR3 spells CASSLGSRDTGELFF. In DNA form, the CDR3 reads TGTGCCAGCAGCCTCGGGTCTAGGGACACCGGGGAGCTGTTTTTT. The chain uses TRBV9 and TRBJ2-2; unclear D gene. The V gene lost 4 bases and the J gene lost 3 bases, with 13 bases spanning the gap. This CDR3 region has 15 residues. The V gene's germline CDR1 is SGDLS and CDR2 YYNGEE.

The chain joins TRBV6-5 to TRBJ1-6; D is uncertain. This CDR3 is built from 13 residues. Germline V gives CDR1 MNHEY, CDR2 SVGAGI. Between the trimmed V and J ends, which lost 7 bases and 7 bases, there was a span of 11 bases. CDR3 sequence reads: CASMYRLNSPLHF. The CDR3, as DNA: TGTGCCAGCATGTACAGACTAAATTCACCCCTCCACTTT.

The chain joins TRBV6-1 to TRBJ1-5; 8 positions agree with TRBD1. Germline CDR1 reads MNHNS; CDR2 reads SASEGT. Germline trimming cut 8 bases from V and 2 bases from J; bases unmatched to any gene: 8. This CDR3 contains 15 residues. The CDR3 loop is CASSPTGEGNQPQHF. The CDR3 region has the DNA TGTGCCAGCTCTCCGACAGGGGAGGGCAATCAGCCCCAGCATTTT.

Of note for this clone: The sample has other DNA sequences that encode this CDR3 too. This rearrangement joins TRBV11-2 to TRBJ2-2; TRBD2 might be the D (6 bases). Germline V gene sequence: CDR1 SGHAT, CDR2 FQNNGV. The CDR3 runs to 13 residues. V lost 3 bases and J 6 bases, leaving 8 bases between the germline ends. The CDR3 region is CASSLSGAGELFF. DNA of the CDR3: TGTGCCAGCAGCTTGTCGGGGGCCGGGGAGCTGTTTTTT.

The rearrangement links TRBV7-3 to TRBJ2-2; 12 bases align to TRBD2. The CDR3 extends over 15 amino acids. The V segment lost 5 bases and the J segment 5 bases; nucleotides outside the gene matches: 3. CDR1 SGHTA and CDR2 FQGTGA come from the germline V gene. The CDR3 DNA sequence: TGTGCCAGCAGCCCCGGGACTAGCGGGACCGGGGAGCTGTTTTTT. Protein sequence: CASSPGTSGTGELFF.